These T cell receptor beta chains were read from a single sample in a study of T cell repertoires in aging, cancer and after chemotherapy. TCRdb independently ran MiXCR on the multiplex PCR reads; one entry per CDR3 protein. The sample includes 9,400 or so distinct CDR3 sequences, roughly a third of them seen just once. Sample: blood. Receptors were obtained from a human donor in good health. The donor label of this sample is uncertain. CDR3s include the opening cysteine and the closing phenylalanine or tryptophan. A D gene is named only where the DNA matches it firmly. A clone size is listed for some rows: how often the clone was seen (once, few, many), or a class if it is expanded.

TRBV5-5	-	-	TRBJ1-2	CASRTSVDGYSF	TGTGCCAGCAGGACAAGCGTCGATGGCTACAGCTTC
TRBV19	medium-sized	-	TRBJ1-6	CASSIDRQNSPLHF	TGTGCCAGTAGTATAGATCGACAGAATTCACCCCTCCACTTT
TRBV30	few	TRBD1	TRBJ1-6	CAWSTGTAYNSPLHF	TGTGCCTGGAGCACCGGGACAGCCTATAATTCACCCCTCCACTTT
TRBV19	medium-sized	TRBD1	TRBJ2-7	CASSRATGGYEQYF	TGTGCCAGTAGTAGGGCGACAGGGGGCTACGAGCAGTACTTC
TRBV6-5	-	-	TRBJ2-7	CAGSYSPADYEQYF	TGTGCCGGCAGTTACTCGCCAGCCGACTACGAGCAGTACTTC
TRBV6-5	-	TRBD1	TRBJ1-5	CASSPTGGQQPQHF	TGTGCCAGCAGCCCGACAGGGGGCCAGCAGCCCCAGCATTTT
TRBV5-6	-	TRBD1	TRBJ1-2	CASSLGAGGGGYTF	TGTGCCAGCAGCTTGGGTGCAGGGGGCGGCGGCTACACCTTC
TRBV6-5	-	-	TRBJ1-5	CAISESRGLSNQPQHF	TGTGCCATCAGTGAAAGTCGGGGGCTGAGCAATCAGCCCCAGCATTTT
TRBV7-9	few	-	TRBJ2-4	CASSQQGGGNIQYF	TGTGCCAGCAGCCAACAGGGAGGGGGAAACATTCAGTACTTC
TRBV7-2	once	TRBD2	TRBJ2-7	CASSSGGLAGEQYF	TGTGCCAGCAGCTCAGGAGGACTAGCGGGCGAGCAGTACTTC
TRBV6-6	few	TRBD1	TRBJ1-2	CASTGAGTGGNYGYTF	TGTGCCAGCACCGGCGCCGGGACAGGGGGAAACTATGGCTACACCTTC
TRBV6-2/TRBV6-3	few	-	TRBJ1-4	CASSAQAPLSNEKLFF	TGTGCCAGCAGTGCCCAGGCCCCACTTTCTAATGAAAAACTGTTTTTT
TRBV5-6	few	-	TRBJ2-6	CASSLGGRLSGANVLTF	TGTGCCAGCAGCTTAGGTGGCCGGCTTTCTGGGGCCAACGTCCTGACTTTC
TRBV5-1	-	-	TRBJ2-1	CASIEAGASNEQFF	TGCGCCAGCATCGAGGCGGGGGCTAGCAATGAGCAGTTCTTC
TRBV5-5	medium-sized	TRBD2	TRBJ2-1	CASGGAYNEQFF	TGTGCCAGCGGGGGGGCCTACAATGAGCAGTTCTTC
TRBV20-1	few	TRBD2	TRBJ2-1	CSATRGTSEAEGQFF	TGCAGTGCTACTCGGGGGACTAGCGAGGCTGAAGGGCAGTTCTTC
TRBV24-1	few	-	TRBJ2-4	CATSDLQDPKNIQYF	TGTGCCACCAGTGATTTGCAGGATCCCAAAAACATTCAGTACTTC
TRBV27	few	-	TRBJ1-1	CASSRTLLSKGSTEAFF	TGTGCCAGCAGTCGCACTCTCCTGTCCAAGGGGTCCACTGAAGCTTTCTTT
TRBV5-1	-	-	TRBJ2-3	CASGNQGTDTQYF	TGCGCCAGCGGGAATCAGGGTACGGATACGCAGTATTTT
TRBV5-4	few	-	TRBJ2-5	CASSRTLQETQYF	TGTGCCAGCAGCCGGACACTCCAAGAGACCCAGTACTTC
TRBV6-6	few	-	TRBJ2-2	CASSANRGGIPGELFF	TGTGCCAGCAGTGCTAACAGGGGAGGGATCCCCGGGGAGCTGTTTTTT
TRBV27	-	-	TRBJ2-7	CASSLGPLGTYEQYF	TGTGCCAGCAGTTTGGGCCCCCTTGGGACCTACGAGCAGTACTTC
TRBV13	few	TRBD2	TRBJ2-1	CASSLGGTTYNEQFF	TGTGCCAGCAGCTTAGGGGGGACTACCTACAATGAGCAGTTCTTC
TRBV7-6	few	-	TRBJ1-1	CASSLSRGTEAFF	TGTGCCAGCAGCTTGAGCAGGGGCACTGAAGCTTTCTTT
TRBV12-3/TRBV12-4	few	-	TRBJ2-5	CASRGSAHQETQYF	TGTGCCAGCAGAGGGTCCGCTCATCAAGAGACCCAGTACTTC
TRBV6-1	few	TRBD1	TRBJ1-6	CASWDRVYSPLHF	TGTGCCAGTTGGGACAGAGTCTATTCACCCCTCCACTTT
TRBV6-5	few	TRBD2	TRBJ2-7	CASSLAGGKRYEQYF	TGTGCCAGCAGTTTGGCCGGGGGGAAGCGCTACGAGCAGTACTTC
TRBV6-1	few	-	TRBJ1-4	CASGQPATNEKLFF	TGTGCCAGCGGGCAGCCAGCAACTAATGAAAAACTGTTTTTT
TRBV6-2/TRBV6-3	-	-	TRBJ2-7	CASSYGQIVYEQYF	TGTGCCAGCAGTTACGGACAGATCGTCTACGAGCAGTACTTC
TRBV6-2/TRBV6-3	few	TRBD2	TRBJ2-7	CASSYSRGAAYEQYF	TGTGCCAGCAGTTACTCGCGGGGGGCGGCTTACGAGCAGTACTTC
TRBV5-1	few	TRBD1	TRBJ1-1	CASSAGQGRAFF	TGCGCCAGCAGCGCGGGACAGGGAAGAGCTTTCTTT
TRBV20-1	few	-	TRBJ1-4	CSARGADSARASEKLFF	TGCAGTGCTAGGGGGGCAGATAGCGCCAGGGCGAGTGAAAAACTGTTTTTT
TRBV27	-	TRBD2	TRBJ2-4	CASRDPGLAGGRNIQYF	TGTGCCAGCAGGGACCCGGGACTAGCGGGGGGGCGTAACATTCAGTACTTC
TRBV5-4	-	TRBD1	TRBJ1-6	CASSLGGTGHSPLHF	TGTGCCAGCAGCTTGGGGGGGACAGGGCATTCACCCCTCCACTTT
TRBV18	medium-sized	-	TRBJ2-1	CASSPNVGGNNEQFF	TGTGCCAGCTCACCAAATGTTGGGGGAAACAATGAGCAGTTCTTC